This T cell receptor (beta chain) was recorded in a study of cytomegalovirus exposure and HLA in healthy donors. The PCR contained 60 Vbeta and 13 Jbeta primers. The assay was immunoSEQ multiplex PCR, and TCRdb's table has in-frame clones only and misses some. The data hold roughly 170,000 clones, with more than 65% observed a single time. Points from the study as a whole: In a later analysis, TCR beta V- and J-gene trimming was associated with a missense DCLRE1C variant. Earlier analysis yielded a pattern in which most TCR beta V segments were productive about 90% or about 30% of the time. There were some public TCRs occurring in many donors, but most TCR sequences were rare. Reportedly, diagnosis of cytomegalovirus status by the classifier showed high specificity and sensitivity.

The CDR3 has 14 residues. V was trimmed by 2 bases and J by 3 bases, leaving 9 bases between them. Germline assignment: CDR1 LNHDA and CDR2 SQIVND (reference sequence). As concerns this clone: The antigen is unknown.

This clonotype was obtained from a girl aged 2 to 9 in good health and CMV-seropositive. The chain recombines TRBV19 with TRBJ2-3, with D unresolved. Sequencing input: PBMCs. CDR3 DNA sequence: TGTGCCAGTAGTATATCTAGTCGAACAGATACGCAGTATTTT. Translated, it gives CASSISSRTDTQYF.